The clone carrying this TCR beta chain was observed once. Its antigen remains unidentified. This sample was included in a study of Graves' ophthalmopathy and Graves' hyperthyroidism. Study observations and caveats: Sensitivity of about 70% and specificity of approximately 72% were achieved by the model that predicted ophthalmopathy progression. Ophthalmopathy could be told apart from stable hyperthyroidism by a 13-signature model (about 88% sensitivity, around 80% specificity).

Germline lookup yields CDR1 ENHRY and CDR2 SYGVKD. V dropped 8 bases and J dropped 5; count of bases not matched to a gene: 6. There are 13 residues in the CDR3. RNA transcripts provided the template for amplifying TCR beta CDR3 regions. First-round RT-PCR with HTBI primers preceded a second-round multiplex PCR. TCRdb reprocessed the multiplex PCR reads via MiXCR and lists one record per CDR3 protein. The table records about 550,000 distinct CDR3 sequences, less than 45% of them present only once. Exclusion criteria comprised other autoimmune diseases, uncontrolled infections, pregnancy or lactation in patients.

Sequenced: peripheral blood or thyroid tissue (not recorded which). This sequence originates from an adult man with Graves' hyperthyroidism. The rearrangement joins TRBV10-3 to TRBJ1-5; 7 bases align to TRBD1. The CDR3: CAIWTGRDQPQHF. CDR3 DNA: TGTGCCATCTGGACAGGCAGGGATCAGCCCCAGCATTTT.